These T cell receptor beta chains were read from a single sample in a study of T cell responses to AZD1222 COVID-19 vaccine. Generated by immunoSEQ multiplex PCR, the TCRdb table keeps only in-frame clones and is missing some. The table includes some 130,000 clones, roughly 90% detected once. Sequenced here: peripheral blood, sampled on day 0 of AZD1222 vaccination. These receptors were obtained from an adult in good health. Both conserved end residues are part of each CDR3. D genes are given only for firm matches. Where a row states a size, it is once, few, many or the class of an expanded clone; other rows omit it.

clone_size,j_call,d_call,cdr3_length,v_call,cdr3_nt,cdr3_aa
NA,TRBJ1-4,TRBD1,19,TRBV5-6,TGTGCCAGCAGCTTGGACACAGGGGCCAACCTATATCTTAATGAAAAACTGTTTTTT,CASSLDTGANLYLNEKLFF
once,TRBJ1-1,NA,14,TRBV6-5,TGTGCCAGCACCCGGGGAGAAGTGAACACTGAAGCTTTCTTT,CASTRGEVNTEAFF
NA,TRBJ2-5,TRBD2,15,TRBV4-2,TGTGCCAGCAGCTTACTAGCGGGGAGGGCAGAGACCCAGTACTTC,CASSLLAGRAETQYF
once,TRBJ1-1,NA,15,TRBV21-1,TGTGCCAGCAGCAAAAGGACAGGGAGGAACACTGAAGCTTTCTTT,CASSKRTGRNTEAFF
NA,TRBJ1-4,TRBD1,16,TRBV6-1,TGTGCCAGCAGTGGTCTCCCAGGGACAGGGCGGCAAAAACTGTTTTTT,CASSGLPGTGRQKLFF
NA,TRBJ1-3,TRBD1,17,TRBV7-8,TGTGCCAGCAGCCCCAGACAGGGGCTGAGCTCTGGAAACACCATATATTTT,CASSPRQGLSSGNTIYF
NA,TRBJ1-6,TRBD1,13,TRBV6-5,TGTGCCAGCAGTCAACAGGGGAATTCACCCCTCCACTTT,CASSQQGNSPLHF
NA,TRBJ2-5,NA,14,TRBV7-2,TGTGCCAGCAGCTCTACTAGGGGCCAAGAGACCCAGTACTTC,CASSSTRGQETQYF
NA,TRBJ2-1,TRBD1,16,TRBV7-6,TGTGCCAGCAGCTACCGACAGGGGGCCAATCTCAATGAGCAGTTCTTC,CASSYRQGANLNEQFF
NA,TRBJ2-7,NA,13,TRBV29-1,TGCAGCGTTGAATCCCTGCCTGCTGGCGAGCAGTACTTC,CSVESLPAGEQYF
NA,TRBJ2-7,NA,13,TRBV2,TGTGCCAGCAGTGAGGGACCTGTCTACGAGCAGTACTTC,CASSEGPVYEQYF
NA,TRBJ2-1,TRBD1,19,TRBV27,TGTGCCAGCAGTCCGGAAGGGACAGGGCAGGTGGGCTCCTACAATGAGCAGTTCTTC,CASSPEGTGQVGSYNEQFF
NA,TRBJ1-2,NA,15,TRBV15,TGTGCCACCAGCGGGCGGACGGAGGATAACTATGGCTACACCTTC,CATSGRTEDNYGYTF
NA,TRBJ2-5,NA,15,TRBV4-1,TGCGCCAGCAGCCAAGATCCTACAGGGCAAGAGACCCAGTACTTC,CASSQDPTGQETQYF
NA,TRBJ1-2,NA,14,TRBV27,TGTGCCAGCAGTTATGGGGCCTCCAGCTATGGCTACACCTTC,CASSYGASSYGYTF
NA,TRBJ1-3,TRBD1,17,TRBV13,TGTGCCAGCAGCTCCTGGACAGGGAAGTCGACTGGAAACACCATATATTTT,CASSSWTGKSTGNTIYF
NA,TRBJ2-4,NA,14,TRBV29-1,TGCAGCGCCGAGGACTACTCCGCCAAAAACATTCAGTACTTC,CSAEDYSAKNIQYF
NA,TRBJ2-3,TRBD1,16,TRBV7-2,TGTGCCAGCAGACGGAGACAGGGTGGGGGCACAGATACGCAGTATTTT,CASRRRQGGGTDTQYF
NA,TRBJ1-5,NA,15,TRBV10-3,TGTGCCATCAGTGAGTCGTTGCAAACTAATCAGCCCCAGCATTTT,CAISESLQTNQPQHF
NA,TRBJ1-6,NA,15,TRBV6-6,TGTGCCAGCCTACACACCTCCTCCGAATATTCACCCCTCCACTTT,CASLHTSSEYSPLHF
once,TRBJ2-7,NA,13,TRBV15,TGTGCCACCAGCAGAGAACTTTCATACGAGCAGTACTTC,CATSRELSYEQYF
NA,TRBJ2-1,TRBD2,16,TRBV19,TGTGCCAGTAGTATAGGGAGTAGCGGGTTTGTCAATGAGCAGTTCTTC,CASSIGSSGFVNEQFF
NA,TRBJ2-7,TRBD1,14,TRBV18,TGTGCCAGCTCATTTCAGGGGGTCGAGGGAGAGCAGTACTTC,CASSFQGVEGEQYF
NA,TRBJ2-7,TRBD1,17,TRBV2,TGTGCCAGCAGCGTACCCAGGGACAGAATTCTGACCTACGAGCAGTACTTC,CASSVPRDRILTYEQYF
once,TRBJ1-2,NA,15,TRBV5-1,TGCGCCAGCAGCTTGGGGGGGGCGAGTGGCTATGGCTACACCTTC,CASSLGGASGYGYTF
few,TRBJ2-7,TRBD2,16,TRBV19,TGTGCCAGTAGCCCCGAGGGGACTAGCGGCTCCTACGAGCAGTACTTC,CASSPEGTSGSYEQYF
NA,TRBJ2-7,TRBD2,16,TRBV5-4,TGTGCCAGCAGCTTGGGCCTAGCGGGAAGCTCCTACGAGCAGTACTTC,CASSLGLAGSSYEQYF
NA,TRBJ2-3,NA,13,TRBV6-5,TGTGCCAGCAGAATATACGAATCGGATACGCAGTATTTT,CASRIYESDTQYF
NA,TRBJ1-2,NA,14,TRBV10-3,TGTGCCATCAGTGTCATAACAGGAAACTATGGCTACACCTTC,CAISVITGNYGYTF
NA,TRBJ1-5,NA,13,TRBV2,TGTGCCAGCAGAGAGGGTGGTATACAGCCCCAGCATTTT,CASREGGIQPQHF
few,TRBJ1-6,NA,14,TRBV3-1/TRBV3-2,TGTGCCAGCAGCCAAGGTAGCTATGATGTACCCCTCCACTTT,CASSQGSYDVPLHF
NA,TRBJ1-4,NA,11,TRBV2,TGTGCCAGCAGCTACGGGGAAAAACTGTTTTTT,CASSYGEKLFF
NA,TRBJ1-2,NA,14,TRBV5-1,TGCGCCAGCAGCTTGGATCAATCTAACTATGGCTACACCTTC,CASSLDQSNYGYTF
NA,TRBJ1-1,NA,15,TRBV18,TGTGCCAGCTCACCACCGAGTATGGGAAACACTGAAGCTTTCTTT,CASSPPSMGNTEAFF
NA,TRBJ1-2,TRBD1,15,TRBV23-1,TGCGCCAGCAGCCCGGACAGGGGACGGAACTATGGCTACACCTTC,CASSPDRGRNYGYTF
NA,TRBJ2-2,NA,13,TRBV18,TGTGCCAGCTCACCCGGGCAGGCCGGGGAGCTGTTTTTT,CASSPGQAGELFF
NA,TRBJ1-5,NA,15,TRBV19,TGTGCCAGCACAACTCAGGGGATGGGCAATCAGCCCCAGCATTTT,CASTTQGMGNQPQHF
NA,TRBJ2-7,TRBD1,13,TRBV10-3,TGTGCCATCAGCGGGGACAGGGGATACGAGCAGTACTTC,CAISGDRGYEQYF
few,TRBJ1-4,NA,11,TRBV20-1,TGCAGTGCCCATTTAGGTGAAAAACTGTTTTTT,CSAHLGEKLFF
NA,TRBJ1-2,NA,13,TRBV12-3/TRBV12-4,TGTGCCAGCAGTTTAATCCTCCTCTATGGCTACACCTTC,CASSLILLYGYTF
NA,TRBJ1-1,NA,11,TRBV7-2,TGTGCCAGCAGCCTCTCGAGGGTAGCTTTCTTT,CASSLSRVAFF
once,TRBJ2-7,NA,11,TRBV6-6,TGTGCCAGCGACTCGGGGTACGAGCAGTACTTC,CASDSGYEQYF
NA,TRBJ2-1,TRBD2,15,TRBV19,TGTGCCAGTAGTACTAGCGGGGGGGCCTGGAATGAGCAGTTCTTC,CASSTSGGAWNEQFF
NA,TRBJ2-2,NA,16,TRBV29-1,TGCAGCGTACTGACAAACCCGGACAGGAACACCGGGGAGCTGTTTTTT,CSVLTNPDRNTGELFF
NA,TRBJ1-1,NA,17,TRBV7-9,TGTGCCAGCAGCTTAGATGGGACTGCCCAAAGCCGACCTGAAGCTTTCTTT,CASSLDGTAQSRPEAFF
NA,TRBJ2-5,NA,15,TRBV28,TGTGCCAGCAGCCTACCCCTCCCGGCTCAAGAGACCCAGTACTTC,CASSLPLPAQETQYF
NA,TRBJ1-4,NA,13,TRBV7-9,TGTGCCAGCAGCTTAGGAAGGGATGAAAAACTGTTTTTT,CASSLGRDEKLFF
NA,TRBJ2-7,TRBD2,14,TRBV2,TGTGCCAGCAGTGCCCGGGGGGGACCCTACGAGCAGTACTTC,CASSARGGPYEQYF
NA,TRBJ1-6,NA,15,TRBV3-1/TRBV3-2,TGTGCCAGCAGCCCGCCCGGGAACGGGAATTCACCCCTCCACTTT,CASSPPGNGNSPLHF
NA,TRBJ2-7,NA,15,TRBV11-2,TGTGCCAGCAGCTTAGCCCCCAGCAGCTCCTACGAGCAGTACTTC,CASSLAPSSSYEQYF